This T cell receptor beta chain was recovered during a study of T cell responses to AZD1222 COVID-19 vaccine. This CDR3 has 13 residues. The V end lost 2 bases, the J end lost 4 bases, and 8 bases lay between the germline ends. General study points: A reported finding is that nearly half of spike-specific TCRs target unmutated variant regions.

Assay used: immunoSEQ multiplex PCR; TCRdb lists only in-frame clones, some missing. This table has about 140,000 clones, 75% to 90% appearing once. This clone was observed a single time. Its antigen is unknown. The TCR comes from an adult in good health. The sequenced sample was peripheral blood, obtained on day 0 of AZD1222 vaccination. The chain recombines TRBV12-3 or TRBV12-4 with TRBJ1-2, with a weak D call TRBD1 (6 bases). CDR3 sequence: CASSLQDSYGYTF. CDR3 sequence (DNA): TGTGCCAGCAGTTTACAGGACAGCTATGGCTACACCTTC.